A single sample is the source of the 31 T cell receptor beta chains below, sequenced in a study of shared clonotypes between healthy human individuals (dated by TCRdb to the early 2020s). Library method: the immunoSEQ multiplex PCR assay. TCRdb took over this immuneACCESS table, retaining in-frame rearrangements with V and J assigned. Such tables are incomplete; in checked studies, under half of the missing clones stem from an unresolved V gene, and the remainder is unexplained. This sample gives about 120,000 clones in total; about 70% of them show up just once. Jointly, the top ten make up 24% of the sample. The sequencing sample was made of memory CD8+ T cells sorted from blood. Taken with the paper, the label for cell subset or site translates to: CD45RO+ cells pooled with CCR7-negative TemRA cells. The source is a woman aged 25 to 45 in good health.

This clone was seen a single time. A far larger clone is one nucleotide away, so this likely arose from a read error. This sample includes further DNA sequences coding for the same CDR3. The V and J genes are TRBV14 and TRBJ2-7; 13 nucleotides match TRBD2. The germline V gene encodes CDR1 SGHDN and CDR2 FVKESK. CDR3 length equals 19 residues. CDR3 sequence (DNA): TGTGCCAGCAGCCAGTACCCCGGGACTAGCGGGAAAGACCCCTACGAGCAGTACTTT. Its translation: CASSQYPGTSGKDPYEQYF.

The J gene is TRBJ2-1, the V gene TRBV9; 9 bases align to TRBD2. The CDR3 covers 17 residues. The V and J ends lost 3 bases and 6 bases, in that order; junction bases with no gene match: 13. CDR1 is SGDLS and CDR2 is YYNGEE in the germline V gene. CDR3 sequence: CASSAPFSIAGVNEQFF. The CDR3 region has the DNA TGTGCCAGCAGCGCACCCTTTTCGATAGCGGGGGTCAATGAGCAGTTCTTC.

This clone was observed a handful of times. The chain employs TRBV11-2 and TRBJ2-7; a possible D gene is TRBD2 (7 bases). The V and J ends lost 4 bases and 4 bases respectively, with 14 bases between them. The CDR3 is made up of 14 amino acids. CDR1 is SGHAT and CDR2 is FQNNGV in the germline V gene. The CDR3 DNA sequence: TGTGCCAGCAGCTCCGCCGGGGGGCCATACGAGCAGTACTTC. As protein: CASSSAGGPYEQYF.

This chain links TRBV28 with TRBJ2-1, with a tentative D call TRBD2 (5 bases). Deletions cut 6 bases from V and 0 bases from J, with 12 bases between. Germline assignment: CDR1 MDHEN and CDR2 SYDVKM. This CDR3 comprises 15 residues. The CDR3: CASSSGANSYNEQFF. CDR3 bases: TGTGCCAGCAGCAGCGGAGCCAACTCCTACAATGAGCAGTTCTTC.

This chain uses TRBV5-1 with TRBJ2-5; 8 bases fit TRBD1. V shed 0 bases and J 5 bases; nucleotides not matched to a gene: 9. Germline V CDR1 and CDR2: SGHRS, YFSETQ. The length of the CDR3 is 16 residues. CDR3 nucleotide sequence: TGCGCCAGCAGCTTGGCCTGGGGACAGGCCTGGGAGACCCAGTACTTC. Protein sequence: CASSLAWGQAWETQYF.

The CDR3 nucleotides read TGTGCCAGCAGTTTAAGTAGCGGCCCCCTGGGTGGGAACACCGGGGAGCTGTTTTTT. Translating gives CASSLSSGPLGGNTGELFF. The chain combines TRBV28 with TRBJ2-2; tentatively, D is TRBD2 (6 bases). The germline V gene has CDR1 MDHEN and CDR2 SYDVKM. V shed 2 bases and J shed 1 base, with 20 bases lying between them. CDR3 length: 19 amino acids.

A few counts support this clone. This chain connects TRBV19 to TRBJ2-7; no firm D call. Germline V lookup: CDR1 LNHDA, CDR2 SQIVND (reference sequence). Trimming took off 5 bases at V and 0 bases at J, with 8 bases between the two ends. This CDR3 is 13 amino acids long. The CDR3 DNA is TGTGCCAGTAGTGCCGGGCCCTCCTACGAGCAGTACTTC. Protein: CASSAGPSYEQYF.

The chain carries TRBV27 and TRBJ2-2; TRBD2 agrees at 10 bases. Germline V gene sequence: CDR1 MNHEY, CDR2 SMNVEV (reference sequence). CDR3 size: 16 residues. J lost 3 bases, V lost 2 bases, and 3 bases had no gene match. The CDR3 loop reads CASSLAGLAYTGELFF. The CDR3 DNA reads TGTGCCAGCAGTTTAGCGGGACTAGCGTACACCGGGGAGCTGTTTTTT.

J is TRBJ2-5 and V is TRBV11-2; unclear D gene. CDR1 and CDR2 from the germline V gene are SGHAT and FQNNGV. The CDR3 has 14 residues. Trimming stripped 1 base from V and 5 bases from J, with 11 bases between. Written as DNA, the CDR3 is TGTGCCAGCAGCTTAGGATGGGGATCGGAGACCCAGTACTTC. Translating gives CASSLGWGSETQYF.

This clone was counted only a few times. J is TRBJ2-5 and V is TRBV13; 8 bases line up with TRBD2. The DNA end favors TRBJ2-7, so the J call may be wrong. The CDR3 consists of 15 residues. Looked up from germline, CDR1 is PRHDT and CDR2 is FYEKMQ (reference sequence). CDR3 DNA sequence: TGTGCCAGCAGCTTAGGATCGAGCGGGAGTACCGAGCAGTACTTC. Translating it yields CASSLGSSGSTEQYF.

V and J are TRBV19 and TRBJ1-5; the match to TRBD1 covers 7 bases. The V gene end was trimmed by 9 bases and the J gene end by 2 bases; junction bases not matched to a gene: 4. The CDR3 contains 13 residues. CDR1 LNHDA and CDR2 SQIVND come from the germline V gene (reference sequence). This CDR3 reads CASLGQGNQPQHF. The CDR3 coding sequence is TGTGCCAGCCTCGGACAGGGCAATCAGCCCCAGCATTTT. The full variable domain, completed using reference TRBV19 and TRBJ1-5, is DGGITQSPKYLFRKEGQNVTLSCEQNLNHDAMYWYRQDPGQGLRLIYYSQIVNDFQKGDIAEGYSVSREKKESFPLTVTSAQKNPTAFYLCASLGQGNQPQHFGDGTRLSIL.

This clone was seen just once. CDR3: CASCPRGAGNYEQYF. The CDR3 coding sequence is TGTGCCAGTTGCCCAAGGGGGGCAGGCAACTACGAGCAGTACTTC. J is TRBJ2-7 and V is TRBV28; D tentatively reads TRBD1 or TRBD2 (6 bases each). V lost 9 bases and J 3 bases, leaving 21 bases between the germline ends. The CDR3 spans 15 residues. The germline gives CDR1 MDHEN, CDR2 SYDVKM.

The chain joins TRBV28 to TRBJ1-2, with D perhaps TRBD1 (5 bases). This CDR3 spans 14 amino acids. With 4 bases removed from V and 8 bases from J, the gap between germline ends came to 17 bases. Germline CDR1 reads MDHEN; CDR2 reads SYDVKM. CDR3 sequence reads: CASSYPRGLLGYTF. Here the CDR3 DNA reads TGTGCCAGCAGTTACCCTCGGGGCTTATTGGGCTACACCTTC.

This rearrangement joins TRBV7-2 to TRBJ2-3; no reliable D call. There are 15 residues in the CDR3. V lost 2 bases and J lost 2, with 11 bases in between. CDR1 and CDR2 from the germline V gene are SGHTA and FQGNSA. CDR3: CASSLTGRFTDTQYF. CDR3 in DNA: TGTGCCAGCAGCTTAACTGGTCGATTCACAGATACGCAGTATTTT.

V is TRBV28 and J is TRBJ2-2; 8 bases are shared with TRBD1. J was trimmed by 4 bases and V by 7 bases; bases with no gene match: 14. The CDR3 is 17 amino acids. The germline V gene has CDR1 MDHEN and CDR2 SYDVKM. CDR3 in amino acids: CASKKLQGVLATGELFF. CDR3 sequence (DNA): TGTGCCAGCAAAAAATTACAGGGGGTTCTCGCCACCGGGGAGCTGTTTTTT.

The V call is TRBV6-1, the J call TRBJ2-7; 7 positions agree with TRBD2. The V segment lost 0 bases and the J segment 4 bases; nucleotides outside the gene matches: 6. This CDR3 comprises 15 residues. CDR1 and CDR2 (germline): MNHNS, SASEGT. The CDR3 spells CASSEAGGGSYEQYF. CDR3 DNA sequence: TGTGCCAGCAGTGAAGCCGGCGGGGGTTCATACGAGCAGTACTTC.

This clone was seen at least ten times. This chain joins TRBV6-4 and TRBJ2-3, with 16 bases that match TRBD2. The V gene end was trimmed by 3 bases and the J gene end by 5 bases; junction bases not matched to a gene: 5. The CDR3 has 17 residues. The germline V gene encodes CDR1 MRHNA and CDR2 SNTAGT. The CDR3 loop is CASSEGLAGGPGDTQYF. The CDR3 bases are TGTGCCAGCAGTGAGGGACTAGCGGGAGGGCCCGGAGATACGCAGTATTTT.

This chain links TRBV27 with TRBJ2-1, with TRBD2 identical over 13 bases. CDR3 length equals 21 residues. The junction had 18 bases not matched to a gene; V was cut back by 3 bases and J by 4 bases. Germline V gene data show CDR1 as MNHEY and CDR2 as SMNVEV (reference sequence). In DNA, the CDR3 is TGTGCCAGCAGTTTCCCCAATCCGACTAGCGGGAGGATGTTAGGGTACAATGAGCAGTTCTTC. Amino acids: CASSFPNPTSGRMLGYNEQFF.

This clone was seen a handful of times. The rearrangement links TRBV6-5 to TRBJ2-7, with D possibly being TRBD2 (6 bases). Deletions cut 0 bases from V and 2 bases from J, with 11 bases between. This CDR3 is 15 amino acids long. Germline lookup yields CDR1 MNHEY and CDR2 SVGAGI. CDR3: CASSYSEGGTYEQYF. DNA of the CDR3: TGTGCCAGCAGTTACTCGGAGGGTGGCACCTACGAGCAGTACTTC.

The sample holds a few counts of this clone. V is TRBV6-4 and J is TRBJ2-1, with TRBD2 matching 10 bases. The CDR3 loop spans 15 amino acids. CDR1 is MRHNA and CDR2 is SNTAGT in the germline V gene. V lost 3 bases to trimming and J lost 10 bases; unmatched junction nucleotides: 9. The CDR3 loop reads CASSEASGSFEEQFF. In DNA, the CDR3 is TGTGCCAGCAGTGAGGCTAGCGGGAGTTTCGAGGAGCAGTTCTTC.

This clone was found a few times. The chain employs TRBV7-8 and TRBJ1-5, with 7 bases matching TRBD1. Germline V gene lookup returns CDR1 SGHVS and CDR2 FQNEAQ. The CDR3 is 14 amino acids. The J segment lost 7 bases and the V segment lost 7 bases, leaving 10 bases of the junction unmatched. The CDR3 coding sequence is TGTGCCAGCACTCGCACAGGGGTTGTGCAGCCCCAGCATTTT. It yields the protein CASTRTGVVQPQHF. The full variable domain, with the rest looked up from reference TRBV7-8 and TRBJ1-5, is GAGVSQSPRYKVAKRGQDVALRCDPISGHVSLFWYQQALGQGPEFLTYFQNEAQLDKSGLPSDRFFAERPEGSVSTLKIQRTQQEDSAVYLCASTRTGVVQPQHFGDGTRLSIL.

About this clone itself: A single base separates this from a much larger clone, so it may be a read error. The rearrangement uses TRBV25-1 and TRBJ2-3; D might be TRBD1 (6 bases). Germline V gives CDR1 MGHDK, CDR2 SYGVNS. The CDR3 has 17 amino acids. CDR3 amino acids: CVSSEKFTGSHTDTQYF. CDR3 coding DNA: TGTGTCAGCAGTGAAAAGTTTACAGGGTCCCACACAGATACGCAGTATTTT.

The chain links TRBV4-1 to TRBJ2-1, with TRBD1 as a possible D gene (5 bases). The CDR3 runs to 18 residues. The V end lost 4 bases, the J end lost 0 bases, and 19 bases lay between the germline ends. The germline CDR1 and CDR2 sequences are MGHRA and YSYEKL. The CDR3 nucleotides read TGCGCCAGCAGCCCCGGTGGTATAGGGGCCAGCTCCTACAATGAGCAGTTCTTC. The encoded protein is CASSPGGIGASSYNEQFF.

Only one count was recorded for this clone. The rearrangement uses TRBV10-3 and TRBJ1-1; tentative D call: TRBD1 (6 bases). Trimming took 5 bases from V and 5 from J, leaving 15 bases between them. This CDR3 spans 14 amino acids. Germline CDR1 reads ENHRY; CDR2 reads SYGVKD. CDR3 in DNA: TGTGCCATCAGTTACAGGGCCTTGGAAACTGAAGCTTTCTTT. This codes for CAISYRALETEAFF.

The rearrangement links TRBV4-1 to TRBJ2-2; possible D gene TRBD1, 6 bases. The V gene lost 4 bases and the J gene lost 5 bases, with 14 bases spanning the gap. The germline V gene has CDR1 MGHRA and CDR2 YSYEKL. This CDR3 is built from 15 residues. Here the CDR3 DNA reads TGCGCCAGCAGCCCAGACAGGATAAGGACCGGGGAGCTGTTTTTT. It codes for CASSPDRIRTGELFF.

CDR3: CASSLVASTGGLGTEAFF. For the CDR3, the DNA is TGTGCCAGCAGCTTGGTAGCTTCGACAGGGGGCTTGGGAACTGAAGCTTTCTTT. V gene TRBV5-6 combines with J gene TRBJ1-1; 10 bases agree with TRBD1. This CDR3 spans 18 amino acids. V dropped 0 bases and J dropped 5; count of bases not matched to a gene: 13. The germline V gene encodes CDR1 SGHDT and CDR2 YYEEEE.

The rearrangement joins TRBV7-9 to TRBJ2-1, with D possibly matching TRBD1 (6 bases). The germline gives CDR1 SEHNR, CDR2 FQNEAQ (reference sequence). CDR3 size: 15 residues. V was pared by 6 bases and J by 9 bases, with 21 bases between. The CDR3 region is CASRPGTWEFVEQFF. The DNA for the CDR3 is TGTGCCAGCAGGCCCGGGACATGGGAATTCGTTGAGCAGTTCTTC.

The rearrangement links TRBV5-6 to TRBJ2-7; possibly TRBD1 or TRBD2 for D (6 bases each). The V gene's germline CDR1 is SGHDT and CDR2 YYEEEE. Deletions cut 4 bases from V and 2 bases from J, with 28 bases between. The CDR3 is 19 amino acids. Here the CDR3 DNA reads TGTGCCAGCAGCACAACCGGGACATGGGGTCTGACTAGAACCTACGAGCAGTACTTC. Residues: CASSTTGTWGLTRTYEQYF. The entire variable domain, with the rest obtained from reference TRBV5-6 and TRBJ2-7, is as follows: DAGVTQSPTHLIKTRGQQVTLRCSPKSGHDTVSWYQQALGQGPQFIFQYYEEEERQRGNFPDRFSGHQFPNYSSELNVNALLLGDSALYLCASSTTGTWGLTRTYEQYFGPGTRLTVT.

V usage is TRBV28 and J usage is TRBJ2-3, with 12 bases matching TRBD2. V lost 5 bases, J lost 0 bases, and 6 bases stayed unmatched. The CDR3 totals 17 residues. Germline CDR1 MDHEN, CDR2 SYDVKM. CDR3 residues: CASSTVGTSGSTDTQYF. In nucleotides, the CDR3 is TGTGCCAGCAGTACCGTCGGGACTAGCGGGAGCACAGATACGCAGTATTTT.

The chain is built from TRBV2 and TRBJ2-3; possible D gene TRBD2, 5 bases. The CDR3 totals 15 residues. Trimming took 6 bases from V and 4 from J, leaving 17 bases between them. Germline V gene sequence: CDR1 SNHLY, CDR2 FYNNEI. CDR3 sequence: CASRLGRGGADTQYF. The CDR3 DNA follows: TGTGCCAGCAGATTGGGGAGAGGAGGAGCAGATACGCAGTATTTT.

V gene TRBV27 combines with J gene TRBJ2-7; the match to TRBD1 covers 9 bases. This CDR3 contains 14 residues. From germline, CDR1 is MNHEY and CDR2 SMNVEV (reference sequence). V was pared by 2 bases and J by 5 bases, with 4 bases of the junction left unmatched. CDR3 region: CASSLTTGGHEQYF. In nucleotides, the CDR3 is TGTGCCAGCAGTTTAACGACAGGGGGACACGAGCAGTACTTC.